The rows below give T cell receptor beta chains drawn from one sample of a study of blood T cell repertoires in COVID-19. The data were produced by immunoSEQ multiplex PCR, yet TCRdb's version contains in-frame clones alone and is incomplete. This sample carries some 670,000 clones, over 80% of them seen once, and the ten largest clones take about 0.26%. The sequenced sample consisted of peripheral blood. The receptor set was obtained from a woman younger than 35 with acute or convalescent COVID-19. The CDR3 runs from the conserved cysteine through the conserved F or W. Each record gives: D gene, clone size, J gene, V gene, CDR3 length, CDR3 DNA, CDR3 protein. D genes are given only for firm matches. Where a row states a size, it is once, few, many or the class of an expanded clone; other rows omit it.

d_gene: TRBD1
abundance: -
j_gene: TRBJ1-1
v_gene: TRBV28
len: 19
CDR3nt: TGTGCCAGCAGTTACCGTAAGATCCGGGACAGGGCCGGGGGTAAGGCTGCTTTCTTT
CDR3aa: CASSYRKIRDRAGGKAAFF

d_gene: TRBD1
abundance: -
j_gene: TRBJ1-1
v_gene: TRBV5-6
len: 16
CDR3nt: TGTGCCAGCAGCTTGCCTCCCTGGGACAGAAGGACTGAAGCTTTCTTT
CDR3aa: CASSLPPWDRRTEAFF

d_gene: TRBD1
abundance: -
j_gene: TRBJ1-2
v_gene: TRBV7-9
len: 14
CDR3nt: TGTGCCAGCAGCTTAGTGGACAGGGAGGATGGCTACACCTTC
CDR3aa: CASSLVDREDGYTF

d_gene: TRBD1
abundance: -
j_gene: TRBJ1-2
v_gene: TRBV2
len: 14
CDR3nt: TGTGCCAGCAGTGAACGGGACAGGAGCTATGGCTACACCTTC
CDR3aa: CASSERDRSYGYTF

d_gene: -
abundance: -
j_gene: TRBJ1-1
v_gene: TRBV4-3
len: 13
CDR3nt: TGCGCCAGCAGCCCCGTTGCGGCCACTGAAGCTTTCTTT
CDR3aa: CASSPVAATEAFF

d_gene: TRBD1
abundance: -
j_gene: TRBJ1-2
v_gene: TRBV5-6
len: 13
CDR3nt: TGTGCCAGCAGTTCCTACAGGGGTGGTGGCTACACCTTC
CDR3aa: CASSSYRGGGYTF

d_gene: -
abundance: -
j_gene: TRBJ2-3
v_gene: TRBV27
len: 14
CDR3nt: TGTGCCAGCAGTCCGTGGGCTAGCACAGATACGCAGTATTTT
CDR3aa: CASSPWASTDTQYF

d_gene: -
abundance: -
j_gene: TRBJ1-1
v_gene: TRBV9
len: 14
CDR3nt: TGTGCCAGCAGCGTAGATGGGGGGGCAGTTGAAGCTTTCTTT
CDR3aa: CASSVDGGAVEAFF

d_gene: -
abundance: -
j_gene: TRBJ2-2
v_gene: TRBV4-1
len: 15
CDR3nt: TGCGCCAGCAGCCCAAATCCCCCCGGTGGCGGGGAGCTGTTTTTT
CDR3aa: CASSPNPPGGGELFF

d_gene: -
abundance: -
j_gene: TRBJ1-1
v_gene: TRBV25-1
len: 16
CDR3nt: TGTGCCAGCAGTGAAAGGGGGGGGAGCATGAACACTGAAGCTTTCTTT
CDR3aa: CASSERGGSMNTEAFF

d_gene: -
abundance: few
j_gene: TRBJ1-1
v_gene: TRBV6-4
len: 15
CDR3nt: TGTGCCAGCAGTGACTCACCCGACTTGAACACTGAAGCTTTCTTT
CDR3aa: CASSDSPDLNTEAFF

d_gene: -
abundance: -
j_gene: TRBJ2-7
v_gene: TRBV27
len: 16
CDR3nt: TGTGCCAGCCCAGAGGACCCGACAGGATTCTCCTACGAGCAGTACTTC
CDR3aa: CASPEDPTGFSYEQYF

d_gene: TRBD1
abundance: few
j_gene: TRBJ1-2
v_gene: TRBV7-6
len: 16
CDR3nt: TGTGCCAGCAGCTTAGCCGGACCACAGGGGAACTATGGCTACACCTTC
CDR3aa: CASSLAGPQGNYGYTF

d_gene: -
abundance: once
j_gene: TRBJ2-5
v_gene: TRBV5-1
len: 12
CDR3nt: TGCGCCAGCAGCGGCGGGCTGTTGACCCAGTACTTC
CDR3aa: CASSGGLLTQYF

d_gene: -
abundance: -
j_gene: TRBJ1-1
v_gene: TRBV5-1
len: 13
CDR3nt: TGCGCCAGCAGCCTTACTACGAACACTGAAGCTTTCTTT
CDR3aa: CASSLTTNTEAFF

d_gene: TRBD1
abundance: -
j_gene: TRBJ2-4
v_gene: TRBV5-1
len: 14
CDR3nt: TGCGCCAGCAGCCCCGGGACAGTCAAAAACATTCAGTACTTC
CDR3aa: CASSPGTVKNIQYF

d_gene: -
abundance: -
j_gene: TRBJ1-3
v_gene: TRBV6-4
len: 17
CDR3nt: TGTGCCAGCCCCCGCGGGGGGGAAAAAGCAGGCGGAAACACCATATATTTT
CDR3aa: CASPRGGEKAGGNTIYF

d_gene: -
abundance: many
j_gene: TRBJ2-7
v_gene: TRBV25-1
len: 15
CDR3nt: TGTGCCAGCAGTGCCCCGACAAGAACTGTGGACGAGCAGTACTTC
CDR3aa: CASSAPTRTVDEQYF

d_gene: -
abundance: -
j_gene: TRBJ1-5
v_gene: TRBV24-1
len: 12
CDR3nt: TGTGCCACCAGTGAAGGGGATCAGCCCCAGCATTTT
CDR3aa: CATSEGDQPQHF

d_gene: -
abundance: -
j_gene: TRBJ2-2
v_gene: TRBV5-4
len: 16
CDR3nt: TGTGCCAGCAGCTTTGGTAGCAGCACGAACACCGGGGAGCTGTTTTTT
CDR3aa: CASSFGSSTNTGELFF

d_gene: TRBD1
abundance: -
j_gene: TRBJ1-2
v_gene: TRBV6-5
len: 16
CDR3nt: TGTGCCAGCAGTTACTGGAATACAGGGGAAAACTATGGCTACACCTTC
CDR3aa: CASSYWNTGENYGYTF

d_gene: TRBD1
abundance: -
j_gene: TRBJ1-1
v_gene: TRBV3-1/TRBV3-2
len: 14
CDR3nt: TGTGCCAGCAGCCAGGCAACAGGGGGGACTGAAGCTTTCTTT
CDR3aa: CASSQATGGTEAFF

d_gene: -
abundance: -
j_gene: TRBJ1-1
v_gene: TRBV12-3/TRBV12-4
len: 11
CDR3nt: TGTGCCAGCAGGCTAAACACTGAAGCTTTCTTT
CDR3aa: CASRLNTEAFF

d_gene: TRBD1
abundance: -
j_gene: TRBJ1-2
v_gene: TRBV5-6
len: 14
CDR3nt: TGTGCCAGCAGCTTCCGGGACAGACTCTATGGCTACACCTTC
CDR3aa: CASSFRDRLYGYTF

d_gene: -
abundance: -
j_gene: TRBJ1-5
v_gene: TRBV7-9
len: 11
CDR3nt: TGTGCCAGCGGCAGAAATCAGCCCCAGCATTTT
CDR3aa: CASGRNQPQHF

d_gene: -
abundance: -
j_gene: TRBJ1-6
v_gene: TRBV2
len: 12
CDR3nt: TGTGCCCTCCAGGCGAATAATTCACCCCTCCACTTT
CDR3aa: CALQANNSPLHF

d_gene: TRBD2
abundance: -
j_gene: TRBJ2-3
v_gene: TRBV23-1
len: 15
CDR3nt: TGCGCCAGCAGTCAAAGTAGCCTAGCGGCAGATACGCAGTATTTT
CDR3aa: CASSQSSLAADTQYF

d_gene: -
abundance: -
j_gene: TRBJ1-4
v_gene: TRBV29-1
len: 14
CDR3nt: TGCAGCGCCGCGACAGGAACAACTAATGAAAAACTGTTTTTT
CDR3aa: CSAATGTTNEKLFF

d_gene: TRBD2
abundance: once
j_gene: TRBJ2-6
v_gene: TRBV19
len: 18
CDR3nt: TGTGCCAGTAGTCCTAATAGCGGGGGGGCGCCTGGGGCCAACGTCCTGACTTTC
CDR3aa: CASSPNSGGAPGANVLTF

d_gene: TRBD1
abundance: -
j_gene: TRBJ1-2
v_gene: TRBV5-8
len: 14
CDR3nt: TGTGCCAGCAGCCGCGGACAGGAGGGATATGGCTACACCTTC
CDR3aa: CASSRGQEGYGYTF